Following are 18 T cell receptor beta chains from one sample sequenced in a study of blood T cell repertoires in COVID-19. The repertoire was sequenced with immunoSEQ multiplex PCR; TCRdb's copy has only in-frame clones and lacks some. Among more than 200,000 clones listed, 88% were seen once. Material: peripheral blood. The receptors shown here come from a man between 65 and 85 years old with acute or convalescent COVID-19.

V is TRBV15 and J is TRBJ1-6, with 8 bases that match TRBD1. The CDR3 has 14 residues. The V and J ends lost 4 bases and 7 bases, in that order; junction bases with no gene match: 3. The germline V gene has CDR1 LNHNV and CDR2 YYDKDF (reference sequence). The CDR3 DNA reads as TGTGCCACCAGCAAAGGACAGGGAAATTCACCCCTCCACTTT. This gives the protein CATSKGQGNSPLHF.

The chain couples TRBV11-3 to TRBJ2-1; D uncertain. The V end lost 2 bases, the J end lost 7 bases, and 9 bases lay between the germline ends. The CDR3 is 13 residues long. Germline-derived CDR1 and CDR2 are SGHNT and YENEEA. The CDR3 sequence: CASSLTPRNEQFF. CDR3 in DNA: TGTGCCAGCAGCTTAACCCCCAGGAATGAGCAGTTCTTC.

The rearrangement joins TRBV6-1 to TRBJ1-2; 8 bases fit TRBD1. The J segment lost 4 bases and the V segment lost 1 base, leaving 2 bases of the junction unmatched. The V gene's germline CDR1 is MNHNS and CDR2 SASEGT. The CDR3 runs 14 residues. The CDR3 protein is CASSEGQGTYGYTF. The CDR3 coding sequence is TGTGCCAGCAGTGAAGGACAGGGGACCTATGGCTACACCTTC.

About this clone: The germline gene is not matched at one end of the junction; a read error may be the cause. CDR3 protein: CASSQDGVAGAIVF. CDR3 bases: TGTGCCAGCAGCCAAGATGGGGTAGCGGGAGCTATTGTCTTC. The chain recombines TRBV3-1 (or the pseudogene TRBV3-2) with TRBJ2-1; TRBD2 matches 9 bases. This CDR3 has 14 residues. The germline CDR1 and CDR2 sequences are LGHDT and YNNKEL (reference sequence).

The DNA for the CDR3 is TGTGCCAGCAGGCCGGGACACCTTACCTACGAGCAGTACTTC. This gives the protein CASRPGHLTYEQYF. The chain couples TRBV28 to TRBJ2-7, with D possibly matching TRBD1 (6 bases). Per the germline V gene, CDR1 is MDHEN and CDR2 is SYDVKM. CDR3 length: 14 amino acids. V was clipped by 6 bases and J by 2 bases, with 14 bases between them.

This clone showed up just once. This sequence joins TRBV7-3 and TRBJ2-2; 7 nucleotides align to TRBD2. Germline CDR1 is SGHTA and CDR2 is FQGTGA. The CDR3 runs to 16 residues. The V and J ends lost 5 bases and 7 bases, in that order; junction bases with no gene match: 13. In DNA, the CDR3 is TGTGCCAGCAGCCTGTACGTGACTAGCCTTAGCGGGGAGCTGTTTTTT. It translates to CASSLYVTSLSGELFF. Supplemented by reference TRBV7-3 and TRBJ2-2, the full variable domain reads GAGVSQTPSNKVTEKGKYVELRCDPISGHTALYWYRQSLGQGPEFLIYFQGTGAADDSGLPNDRFFAVRPEGSVSTLKIQRTERGDSAVYLCASSLYVTSLSGELFFGEGSRLTVL.

This chain links TRBV12-3 or TRBV12-4 with TRBJ1-5, with a weak D call TRBD1 (5 bases). V lost 10 bases, J lost 3 bases, and 13 bases lay in between. The CDR3 spans 13 residues. The CDR3 DNA follows: TGTGCCATCTCGAAGGGGTTCAATCAGCCCCAGCATTTT. Encoded protein: CAISKGFNQPQHF.

The V and J genes are TRBV7-8 and TRBJ2-7; D is perhaps TRBD1 (5 bases). The CDR3 consists of 12 residues. V was pared by 3 bases and J by 4 bases, with 7 bases between. The germline V gene encodes CDR1 SGHVS and CDR2 FQNEAQ. CDR3 loop: CASSFAGYEQYF. As DNA, the CDR3 is TGTGCCAGCAGCTTTGCAGGGTACGAGCAGTACTTC.

The rearrangement links TRBV6-5 to TRBJ2-1; 7 nucleotides line up with TRBD2. V trimming: 8 bases; J trimming: 4 bases; junction bases outside the gene matches: 8. This CDR3 is 14 amino acids long. Germline CDR1 is MNHEY and CDR2 is SVGAGI. This CDR3 reads CASRPGGGYNEQFF. For the CDR3, the DNA is TGTGCCAGCCGCCCTGGGGGAGGGTACAATGAGCAGTTCTTC.

This clone came up a few times. This sequence joins TRBV5-1 and TRBJ2-3, with D possibly matching TRBD1 (6 bases). The germline gives CDR1 SGHRS, CDR2 YFSETQ. The CDR3 length is 14 residues. The CDR3 reads CASSGTTSTDTQYF. CDR3 DNA sequence: TGCGCGAGCTCCGGGACAACCAGCACAGATACGCAGTATTTT. Full variable domain (outside the CDR3, taken from reference TRBV5-1 and TRBJ2-3): KAGVTQTPRYLIKTRGQQVTLSCSPISGHRSVSWYQQTPGQGLQFLFEYFSETQRNKGNFPGRFSGRQFSNSRSEMNVSTLELGDSALYLCASSGTTSTDTQYFGPGTRLTVL.

The genes are TRBV2 and TRBJ2-2, with 11 nucleotides matching TRBD1. V trimming: 5 bases; J trimming: 1 base; junction bases outside the gene matches: 15. The CDR3 sequence is 20 residues long. Germline CDR1 SNHLY, CDR2 FYNNEI. The CDR3 here is CASSSARTGGTRLNTGELFF. CDR3 nucleotide sequence: TGTGCCAGCAGTTCGGCCCGGACAGGGGGCACTAGGCTGAACACCGGGGAGCTGTTTTTT.

The chain joins TRBV7-2 to TRBJ1-5, with D unclear. The V gene's germline CDR1 is SGHTA and CDR2 FQGNSA. This CDR3 contains 14 residues. V lost 5 bases and J lost 7, with 15 bases in between. CDR3 DNA: TGTGCCAGCAGCACCGTGGGAGGGAGGCAGCCCCAGCATTTT. It translates to CASSTVGGRQPQHF.

The count of this clone is one. The chain employs TRBV28 and TRBJ1-2, with TRBD1 matching 9 bases. This CDR3 has 14 amino acids. V dropped 3 bases and J dropped 4; count of bases not matched to a gene: 3. Germline V CDR1 and CDR2: MDHEN, SYDVKM. This chain's CDR3 is CASSLSTGGYGYTF. The CDR3, as DNA: TGTGCCAGCAGTTTGTCGACAGGGGGCTATGGCTACACCTTC.

The V call is TRBV15, the J call TRBJ2-7, with D unclear. This CDR3 is 14 amino acids long. V lost 0 bases to trimming and J lost 6 bases, with 12 bases between them. CDR1 is LNHNV and CDR2 is YYDKDF in the germline V gene (reference sequence). This CDR3 is CATSRDQVTGEQYF. The DNA of the CDR3 is TGTGCCACCAGCAGAGACCAGGTGACCGGCGAGCAGTACTTC.

The chain employs TRBV7-9 and TRBJ2-7, with D tentatively TRBD1 (5 bases). Germline V lookup: CDR1 SEHNR, CDR2 FQNEAQ (reference sequence). The CDR3 loop spans 15 amino acids. V lost 1 base to trimming and J lost 6 bases, with 16 bases between them. The CDR3 protein is CASSLGGATPLEQYF. CDR3 bases: TGTGCCAGCAGCTTAGGTGGGGCCACCCCCCTCGAGCAGTACTTC.

The rearrangement uses TRBV6-5 and TRBJ2-7; 9 bases are shared with TRBD2. Looked up from germline, CDR1 is MNHEY and CDR2 is SVGAGI. The CDR3 contains 14 residues. V dropped 8 bases and J dropped 3; count of bases not matched to a gene: 8. CDR3 nucleotide sequence: TGTGCCAGCGTTTCCGGGACTAGCAACTACGAGCAGTACTTC. This gives the protein CASVSGTSNYEQYF.

V gene TRBV29-1 combines with J gene TRBJ2-7; D possibly corresponds to TRBD1 (6 bases). This CDR3 contains 14 residues. Germline-derived CDR1 and CDR2 are SQVTM and ANQGSEA. V was cut by 5 bases and J by 7 bases, with 21 bases left in between. The CDR3 loop is CSVQMGTRGFEQYF. CDR3 nucleotides: TGCAGCGTTCAAATGGGGACAAGGGGCTTTGAGCAGTACTTC.

V is TRBV18 and J is TRBJ1-1, with a tentative D call TRBD1 (6 bases). Germline V gene lookup returns CDR1 KGHSH and CDR2 LQKENI. V was shortened by 6 bases and J by 4 bases, with 18 bases between the two germline ends. This CDR3 comprises 15 residues. CDR3 sequence: CASSRGRGVGTEAFF. DNA for the CDR3: TGTGCCAGCTCCAGGGGCCGGGGTGTCGGCACTGAAGCTTTCTTT. Complete variable domain (other parts from reference TRBV18 and TRBJ1-1): NAGVMQNPRHLVRRRGQEARLRCSPMKGHSHVYWYRQLPEEGLKFMVYLQKENIIDESGMPKERFSAEFPKEGPSILRIQQVVRGDSAAYFCASSRGRGVGTEAFFGQGTRLTVV.